This T cell receptor beta chain is drawn from a study of blood T cell repertoires in COVID-19. Overall study context: There were acute and convalescent COVID-19 samples, and they came from the United States, Italy and Spain. From T cells, B-cell-depleted T cells, or PBMCs came the material, which was cDNA or gDNA.

Original data processing: Quantification of nucleated cells was approximated via reference gene primer amplification. TCRdb's table, derived via immunoSEQ multiplex PCR, lists solely in-frame clones and lacks some. V, J and clone size are those of that table, while D and trimming were read from the DNA. The sample holds 100,000 or so clones, roughly 84% seen once. The length of the CDR3 is 15 residues. Germline CDR1 reads GTSNPN; CDR2 reads SVGIG (reference sequence). The V gene lost 3 bases and the J gene lost 5 bases, with 19 bases spanning the gap. The chain employs TRBV30 and TRBJ1-2; perhaps TRBD1 as D (5 bases). This clonotype originated in a man in his sixties or seventies with active or convalescent COVID-19. The sample was peripheral blood. The CDR3 loop reads CAWSVDGGGGYGYTF. The DNA of the CDR3 is TGTGCCTGGAGCGTCGATGGGGGGGGAGGGTATGGCTACACCTTC.